These 19 T cell receptor beta chains share one sample of origin, sequenced in a study of cytomegalovirus exposure and HLA in healthy donors. PCR involved 60 Vbeta and 13 Jbeta primers. Using immunoSEQ multiplex PCR, the repertoire was profiled, and TCRdb retains in-frame clones only, with some absent. Here the sample spans 140,000 or so clones, approximately 80% being singletons. Specimen: PBMCs. All receptors derive from a boy aged 2-9 years in good health and CMV-seronegative.

The CDR3 DNA reads as TGTGCTAGTGGCCGGAGTAGTTTAGCTTTCTTT. Translating gives CASGRSSLAFF. The J gene is TRBJ1-1, the V gene TRBV12-5; D gene ambiguous. This CDR3 has 11 residues. Germline CDR1 and CDR2: LGHNT and FRNRAP. The V gene lost 6 bases and the J gene lost 10 bases, with 12 bases spanning the gap. Full variable domain (missing parts from reference TRBV12-5 and TRBJ1-1): DARVTQTPRHKVTEMGQEVTMRCQPILGHNTVFWYRQTMMQGLELLAYFRNRAPLDDSGMPKDRFSAEMPDATLATLKIQPSEPRDSAVYFCASGRSSLAFFGQGTRLTVV.

The V gene is TRBV7-9, the J gene TRBJ1-1, with TRBD1 identical over 7 bases. Germline-derived CDR1 and CDR2 are SEHNR and FQNEAQ (reference sequence). The CDR3 contains 15 residues. Germline trimming cut 0 bases from V and 6 bases from J; bases unmatched to any gene: 7. The CDR3 nucleotides read TGTGCCAGCAGCTTAGCGACAGGGCCTTCCTCTGAAGCTTTCTTT. The encoded protein is CASSLATGPSSEAFF.

V is TRBV28 and J is TRBJ1-1; a weak D match, TRBD1 (5 bases). The CDR3 has 16 amino acids. CDR1 and CDR2 (germline): MDHEN, SYDVKM. Between the trimmed V and J ends, which lost 11 bases and 4 bases, there was a span of 26 bases. CDR3 coding DNA: TGTGCCCACCAGACGGCAGGGTTGGCTTACGGCACTGAAGCTTTCTTT. Its translation is CAHQTAGLAYGTEAFF.

The J gene is TRBJ2-7, the V gene TRBV7-9; 8 nucleotides align to TRBD2. Per the germline V gene, CDR1 is SEHNR and CDR2 is FQNEAQ (reference sequence). Trimming at V came to 8 bases and at J to 3 bases, leaving 9 bases not matched to a gene. This CDR3 is 14 amino acids long. The CDR3 region has the DNA TGTGCCAGCGGCCCGGGAGGGGTTCTCTACGAGCAGTACTTC. This encodes CASGPGGVLYEQYF. Complete variable domain (other parts from reference TRBV7-9 and TRBJ2-7): DTGVSQNPRHKITKRGQNVTFRCDPISEHNRLYWYRQTLGQGPEFLTYFQNEAQLEKSRLLSDRFSAERPKGSFSTLEIQRTEQGDSAMYLCASGPGGVLYEQYFGPGTRLTVT.

The CDR3 DNA reads as TGTGCCAGCAGCTTAGACGGGACTCCCCCACGCGTGCAGTACTTC. Translated, it gives CASSLDGTPPRVQYF. The rearrangement uses TRBV11-3 and TRBJ2-7; tentative D call: TRBD2 (6 bases). Germline CDR1 is SGHNT and CDR2 is YENEEA. V was clipped by 0 bases and J by 9 bases, with 18 bases between them. This CDR3 is built from 15 residues.

The chain recombines TRBV18 with TRBJ1-1; D gene ambiguous. This CDR3 contains 15 residues. Trimming pared 0 bases from V and 2 bases from J, leaving 10 bases between. Per germline, CDR1 KGHSH and CDR2 LQKENI. CDR3 nucleotide sequence: TGTGCCAGCTCACCACCCGCCGTACTTAACACTGAAGCTTTCTTT. This encodes CASSPPAVLNTEAFF.

The chain is built from TRBV5-1 and TRBJ1-1; 7 bases line up with TRBD1. Losses at the gene ends were 1 base for V and 1 base for J; bases not matched to a gene: 7. The CDR3 is 16 residues long. The V gene's germline CDR1 is SGHRS and CDR2 YFSETQ. DNA for the CDR3: TGCGCCAGCAGCTTGTATAGGGGGCACGGGAACACTGAAGCTTTCTTT. It codes for CASSLYRGHGNTEAFF.

The chain is built from TRBV6-6 and TRBJ1-3; D is uncertain. The germline V and J ends were trimmed by 2 bases and 0 bases, with 8 bases remaining between them. Germline V gene sequence: CDR1 MNHNY, CDR2 SVGAGI (reference sequence). CDR3 length: 15 amino acids. This CDR3 is CASSYGESSGNTIYF. The CDR3 DNA reads as TGTGCCAGCAGTTACGGGGAGAGCTCTGGAAACACCATATATTTT.

This clone was observed a single time. The CDR3, as DNA: TGTGCCAGCGCCGGGACAGGGGGCACAGATACGCAGTATTTT. This encodes CASAGTGGTDTQYF. V gene TRBV5-5 combines with J gene TRBJ2-3; 10 nucleotides match TRBD1. CDR3 length equals 14 residues. Germline CDR1 and CDR2: SGHKS and YYEKEE (reference sequence). With 7 bases clipped from V and 1 base from J, the junction kept 3 bases outside the gene matches.

This clone was observed once. This chain connects TRBV6-5 to TRBJ2-7, with 8 bases aligning to TRBD1. CDR1 is MNHEY, CDR2 SVGAGI, per germline. J gave up 6 bases and V 0 bases, and 4 bases lay outside the gene matches. The CDR3 extends over 14 amino acids. DNA for the CDR3: TGTGCCAGCAGTTACTCGCAGGGGGCGGGCGAGCAGTACTTC. Its protein is CASSYSQGAGEQYF.

The rearrangement joins TRBV5-1 to TRBJ2-1; the D gene is possibly TRBD1 (5 bases). The CDR3 runs to 14 residues. Trimming shortened V by 2 bases and J by 3 bases, and 9 bases separated the two germline ends. CDR1 and CDR2 from the germline V gene are SGHRS and YFSETQ. CDR3: CASSFGADYNEQFF. The CDR3 region has the DNA TGCGCCAGCAGCTTTGGGGCAGACTACAATGAGCAGTTCTTC.

The chain couples TRBV29-1 to TRBJ2-5; no clear D. V gave up 4 bases and J gave up 5 bases, with 11 bases separating them. The CDR3 spans 12 residues. Germline CDR1 and CDR2: SQVTM and ANQGSEA. CDR3 sequence reads: CSVVVTRETQYF. The CDR3 bases are TGCAGCGTTGTTGTCACGCGGGAGACCCAGTACTTC. The full variable domain, in which reference TRBV29-1 and TRBJ2-5 provide the parts outside the CDR3, is SAVISQKPSRDICQRGTSLTIQCQVDSQVTMMFWYRQQPGQSLTLIATANQGSEATYESGFVIDKFPISRPNLTFSTLTVSNMSPEDSSIYLCSVVVTRETQYFGPGTRLLVL.

As to this clone: Its ends do not fully match the called genes, so a read error is possible. Other DNA sequences in this sample translate to the same CDR3. V and J are TRBV4-2 and TRBJ1-1; a possible D gene is TRBD1 (5 bases). The CDR3 consists of 16 residues. Per germline, CDR1 LGHNA and CDR2 YNFKEQ. This CDR3 reads CASSPFFSGLNTEAFF. The CDR3, as DNA: TGTGCCAGTAGCCCCTTCTTTTCAGGGTTGAACACTGAAGCTTTCTTT.

The rearrangement joins TRBV2 to TRBJ2-3, with 7 bases identical to TRBD2. Germline V gene lookup returns CDR1 SNHLY and CDR2 FYNNEI. With 6 bases clipped from V and 4 bases from J, the junction kept 7 bases outside the gene matches. The CDR3 is made up of 14 amino acids. The CDR3 DNA follows: TGTGCCAGCAGCGGCGGACTAGTTCCAGATACGCAGTATTTT. Its protein is CASSGGLVPDTQYF.

The V and J genes are TRBV5-5 and TRBJ2-7, with a weak D call TRBD1 (7 bases). Germline V gene sequence: CDR1 SGHKS, CDR2 YYEKEE (reference sequence). The CDR3 totals 14 residues. Deletions cut 0 bases from V and 3 bases from J, with 10 bases between. The DNA for the CDR3 is TGTGCCAGCAGCTTGGGACAGGGACTCTACGAGCAGTACTTC. Translated: CASSLGQGLYEQYF.

The chain employs TRBV4-3 and TRBJ2-2, with D tentatively TRBD2 (5 bases). The V gene lost 1 base and the J gene lost 6 bases, with 12 bases spanning the gap. The CDR3 runs 15 residues. Germline V gene lookup returns CDR1 LGHNA and CDR2 YSLEER. The CDR3 protein is CASSQGVARAGELFF. Written as DNA, the CDR3 is TGCGCCAGCAGCCAAGGCGTGGCGAGGGCCGGGGAGCTGTTTTTT.

This chain connects TRBV9 to TRBJ2-1, with TRBD1 identical over 7 bases. Germline V gene data show CDR1 as SGDLS and CDR2 as YYNGEE. V dropped 3 bases and J dropped 12; count of bases not matched to a gene: 21. The CDR3 is made up of 17 amino acids. Here the CDR3 DNA reads TGTGCCAGCAGCGGACAGGGCCGGCCGGAAGACACGGATGCGCAGTTCTTC. Translation: CASSGQGRPEDTDAQFF.

This clone occurred once. The germline gene is not matched at one end of the junction; a read error may be the cause. V is TRBV7-3 and J is TRBJ2-2; TRBD1 is a possible D gene (5 bases). Germline V lookup: CDR1 SGHTA, CDR2 FQGTGA. This CDR3 contains 17 residues. The CDR3 bases are TGTGCCAGCAGTTTAAATACAGGAGACACGAACACCGGGGAGCTGTTTTTT. The encoded protein is CASSLNTGDTNTGELFF. The full variable domain, rest sourced from reference TRBV7-3 and TRBJ2-2, is GAGVSQTPSNKVTEKGKYVELRCDPISGHTALYWYRQSLGQGPEFLIYFQGTGAADDSGLPNDRFFAVRPEGSVSTLKIQRTERGDSAVYLCASSLNTGDTNTGELFFGEGSRLTVL.

The chain combines TRBV28 with TRBJ2-5; 9 bases agree with TRBD2. The CDR3 length is 14 residues. V lost 5 bases to trimming and J lost 1 base; unmatched junction nucleotides: 2. The germline V gene has CDR1 MDHEN and CDR2 SYDVKM. The CDR3 region has the DNA TGTGCCAGCAGTCCAGCGGGAGGCCAAGAGACCCAGTACTTC. Its translation: CASSPAGGQETQYF.